This section outlines one T cell receptor (beta chain) sequence together with its context. The data belong to a study of blood T cells in healthy people across ages. Germline CDR1 and CDR2: MNHNY and SVGAGI (reference sequence). The CDR3 extends over 16 amino acids. V was pared by 5 bases and J by 2 bases, with 18 bases between. For the second PCR, which ran for about 7 to 11 cycles, a sample-barcoded 5' primer and a J-beta primer mix were used. TCRdb re-called the 5' RACE reads with MiXCR, one entry per CDR3 protein. The sample carries about 900,000 distinct CDR3 sequences, roughly 43% recorded once.

The receptor was derived from a man aged 25 to 40 in good health. V and J are TRBV6-6 and TRBJ1-2, with D perhaps matching TRBD1 (5 bases). Sequenced material: blood. The CDR3 reads CASSTDRQPPNYGYTF. The CDR3 DNA is TGTGCCAGCAGTACTGACCGACAGCCTCCCAACTATGGCTACACCTTC.